What follows describes a single TCR beta chain. A few counts support this clone. It has no known antigen specificity. No per-base quality is available; no much larger clone lies one base away. These data belong to a study of blood T cell repertoires in COVID-19 (dated by TCRdb to about 2020). Context from the whole study: The collaborator samples originated in the United States, Italy and Spain and spanned the acute and convalescent phases of COVID-19. The samples were drawn from the first 160 participants of the ongoing ImmuneRACE study and from 1,200 or so subjects provided by 6 global collaborators. Subjects who had been exposed to COVID-19, were actively infected with it, or had recovered from it provided the deeply sampled blood TCRbeta repertoires that made up the dataset. The repertoires were released in a freely available public database intended as a resource for research on the immune response to SARS-CoV-2. HLA class I and class II types, where available, came from metadata supplied by the sample provider rather than from assay-based typing. The material from the prospective study consisted of cDNA or gDNA derived from T cells, B-cell-depleted T cells, or PBMCs. The sample metadata nearly always contained a de-identified subject ID, COVID-19 status, age in years and sex.

TCRbeta CDR3 regions were amplified from genomic DNA using the immunoSEQ Assay, a bias-controlled multiplex PCR. As for how the authors treated the data: The number of nucleated cells in each sample was estimated from the amplification of reference gene primers within the assay. To quantify the absolute abundance of each unique TCRbeta CDR3 rearrangement, sequence reads were collapsed and filtered. For each sample, productive Simpson clonality was calculated by taking the square root of Simpson's diversity index across productive rearrangements. The table comes from immuneACCESS by way of TCRdb, which keeps in-frame sequences with V and J called. Part of the clones is missing from these tables; in studies checked, under half for an unresolved V gene and the rest for unknown reasons. V and J calls plus clone size are reproduced from that table; the DNA served to infer D and trimming. This sample gives around 370,000 clones in total; around 87% of them show up just once. The ten largest clones take up 6% to 7% of the sample.

One collaborating source in Seattle enrolled patients during active infection and followed them longitudinally through the course of disease. The collaborating institutions used their own protocols to collect whole blood in K2EDTA tubes. Collaborator samples were shipped for TCRbeta analysis as frozen whole blood, isolated PBMCs, or DNA extracted from either sample type. For this chain, trimming is 4 bases at the V end and 0 bases at the J end, and the number of junction bases without a gene match is 7. Its CDR3 holds 16 amino acids, cysteine through phenylalanine. The kept DNA is CDR3 alone, 48 bases in frame from the first base. Looking up the germline V gene yields CDR1 SGHRS and CDR2 YFSETQ. Points the paper makes about the study in general: How much clinical and demographic metadata was included differed by source and by participant, and the metadata was provided uncurated.

The sequencing input was peripheral blood. Recombination linked TRBV5-1 to TRBJ1-3; 7 nucleotides in the junction match TRBD1. The TCR comes from a woman between 45 and 65 years old with COVID-19, enrolled during active disease. This receptor carries the CDR3 CASSAGQAYSGNTIYF. The nucleotide sequence is given as TGCGCCAGCAGCGCAGGACAGGCCTACTCTGGAAACACCATATATTTT.